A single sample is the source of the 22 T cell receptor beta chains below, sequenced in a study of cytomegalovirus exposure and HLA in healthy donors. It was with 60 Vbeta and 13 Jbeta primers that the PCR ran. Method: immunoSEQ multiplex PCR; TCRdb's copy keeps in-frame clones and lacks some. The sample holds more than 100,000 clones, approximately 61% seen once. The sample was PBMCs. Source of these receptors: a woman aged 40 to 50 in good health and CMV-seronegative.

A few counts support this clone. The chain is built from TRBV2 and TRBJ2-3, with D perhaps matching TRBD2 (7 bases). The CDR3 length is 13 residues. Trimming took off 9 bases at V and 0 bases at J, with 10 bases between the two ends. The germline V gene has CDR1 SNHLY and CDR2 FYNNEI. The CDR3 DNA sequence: TGTGCCAGGGAGGGGGGGAGCACAGATACGCAGTATTTT. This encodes CAREGGSTDTQYF. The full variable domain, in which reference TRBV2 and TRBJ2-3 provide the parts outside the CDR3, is EPEVTQTPSHQVTQMGQEVILRCVPISNHLYFYWYRQILGQKVEFLVSFYNNEISEKSEIFDDQFSVERPDGSNFTLKIRSTKLEDSAMYFCAREGGSTDTQYFGPGTRLTVL.

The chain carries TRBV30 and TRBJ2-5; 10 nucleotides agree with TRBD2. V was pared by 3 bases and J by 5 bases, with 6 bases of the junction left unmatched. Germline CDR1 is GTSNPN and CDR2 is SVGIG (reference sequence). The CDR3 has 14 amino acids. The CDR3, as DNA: TGTGCCTGGAGATCAGCGGGGGGGCGGGAGACCCAGTACTTC. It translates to CAWRSAGGRETQYF.

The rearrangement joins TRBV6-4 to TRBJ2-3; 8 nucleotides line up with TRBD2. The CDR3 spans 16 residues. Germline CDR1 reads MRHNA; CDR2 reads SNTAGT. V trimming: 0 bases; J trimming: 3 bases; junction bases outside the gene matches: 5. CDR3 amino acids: CASSDSGTRSTDTQYF. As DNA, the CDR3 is TGTGCCAGCAGTGACTCCGGGACTAGGAGTACAGATACGCAGTATTTT.

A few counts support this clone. The CDR3 bases are TGCGCCAGCAGCCAAGACTCCCAGCGGGGTGAGCAGTTCTTC. Protein: CASSQDSQRGEQFF. The rearrangement joins TRBV4-3 to TRBJ2-1; TRBD2 matches at 7 bases. Germline V lookup: CDR1 LGHNA, CDR2 YSLEER. J gave up 9 bases and V 0 bases, and 5 bases lay outside the gene matches. CDR3 length: 14 amino acids.

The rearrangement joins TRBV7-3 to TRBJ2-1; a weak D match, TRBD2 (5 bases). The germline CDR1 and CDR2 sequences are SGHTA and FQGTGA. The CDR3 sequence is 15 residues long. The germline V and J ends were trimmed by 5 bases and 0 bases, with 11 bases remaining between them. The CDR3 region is CASSPSGNSYNEQFF. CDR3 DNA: TGTGCCAGCAGCCCCTCCGGGAACTCCTACAATGAGCAGTTCTTC. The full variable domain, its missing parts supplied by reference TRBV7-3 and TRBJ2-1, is GAGVSQTPSNKVTEKGKYVELRCDPISGHTALYWYRQSLGQGPEFLIYFQGTGAADDSGLPNDRFFAVRPEGSVSTLKIQRTERGDSAVYLCASSPSGNSYNEQFFGPGTRLTVL.

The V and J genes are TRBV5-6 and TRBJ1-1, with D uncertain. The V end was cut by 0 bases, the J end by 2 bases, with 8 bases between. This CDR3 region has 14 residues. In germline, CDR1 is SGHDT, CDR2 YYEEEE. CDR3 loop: CASSLASLNTEAFF. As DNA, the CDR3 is TGTGCCAGCAGCTTGGCTAGCCTAAACACTGAAGCTTTCTTT.

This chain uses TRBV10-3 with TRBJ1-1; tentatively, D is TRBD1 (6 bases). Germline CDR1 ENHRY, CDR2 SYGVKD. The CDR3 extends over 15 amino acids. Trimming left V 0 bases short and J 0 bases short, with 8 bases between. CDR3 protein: CAISESDRLNTEAFF. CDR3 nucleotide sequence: TGTGCCATCAGTGAGTCGGACAGACTGAACACTGAAGCTTTCTTT.

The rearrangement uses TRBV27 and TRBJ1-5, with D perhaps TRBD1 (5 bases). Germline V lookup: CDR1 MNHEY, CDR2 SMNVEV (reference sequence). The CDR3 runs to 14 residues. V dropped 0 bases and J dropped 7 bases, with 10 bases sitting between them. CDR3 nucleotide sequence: TGTGCCAGCAGTTTATCCGGTCCAGGGCAGCCCCAGCATTTT. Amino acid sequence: CASSLSGPGQPQHF.

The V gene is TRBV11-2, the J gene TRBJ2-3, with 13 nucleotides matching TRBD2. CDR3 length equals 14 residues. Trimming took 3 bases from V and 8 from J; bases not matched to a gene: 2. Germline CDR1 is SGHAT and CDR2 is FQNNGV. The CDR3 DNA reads TGTGCCAGCAGCTTGGGACTAGCGGGGATTACGCAGTATTTT. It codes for CASSLGLAGITQYF.

CDR3 in amino acids: CASSVTMTAYTDTQYF. The CDR3 nucleotides are TGTGCCAGCAGCGTAACTATGACAGCGTACACAGATACGCAGTATTTT. This chain links TRBV9 with TRBJ2-3, with D possibly TRBD1 on 5 matching bases. The CDR3 sequence is 16 residues long. Germline values: CDR1 SGDLS, CDR2 YYNGEE. Trimming took 1 base from V and 2 from J, leaving 14 bases between them.

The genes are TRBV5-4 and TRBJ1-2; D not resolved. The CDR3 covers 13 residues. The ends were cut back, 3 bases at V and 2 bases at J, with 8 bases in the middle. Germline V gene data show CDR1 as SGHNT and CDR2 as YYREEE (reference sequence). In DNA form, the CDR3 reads TGTGCCAGCAGCTCACCGACAAACTATGGCTACACCTTC. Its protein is CASSSPTNYGYTF.

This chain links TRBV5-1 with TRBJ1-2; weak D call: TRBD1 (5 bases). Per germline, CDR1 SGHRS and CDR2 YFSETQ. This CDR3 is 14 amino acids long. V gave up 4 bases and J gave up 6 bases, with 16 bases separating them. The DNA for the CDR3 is TGCGCCAGCAGCCCCGCAGGCAGGGCGGATGGCTACACCTTC. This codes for CASSPAGRADGYTF.

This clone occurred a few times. The CDR3 region has the DNA TGTGCCAGCAGTGGGCGGGAGGAGGTGAACACTGAAGCTTTCTTT. Translating gives CASSGREEVNTEAFF. The rearrangement links TRBV2 to TRBJ1-1; no definite D call. V was trimmed by 4 bases and J by 0 bases, leaving 12 bases between them. The CDR3 is 15 amino acids. Germline V CDR1 and CDR2: SNHLY, FYNNEI.

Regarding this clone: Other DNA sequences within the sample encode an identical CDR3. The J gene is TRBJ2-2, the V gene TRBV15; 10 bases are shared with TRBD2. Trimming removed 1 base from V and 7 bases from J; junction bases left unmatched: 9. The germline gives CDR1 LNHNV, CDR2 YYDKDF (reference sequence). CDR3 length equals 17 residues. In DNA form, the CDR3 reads TGTGCCACCAGCAGAGCTAAGCGGGGGGGTCTCGGCGGGGAGCTGTTTTTT. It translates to CATSRAKRGGLGGELFF.

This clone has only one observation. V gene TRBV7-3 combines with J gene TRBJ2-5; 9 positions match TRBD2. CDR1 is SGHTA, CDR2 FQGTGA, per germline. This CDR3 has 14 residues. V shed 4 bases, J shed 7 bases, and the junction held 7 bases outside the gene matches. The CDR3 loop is CASSSLSGGGTQYF. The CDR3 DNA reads TGTGCCAGCAGCTCCCTTAGCGGGGGAGGGACCCAGTACTTC.

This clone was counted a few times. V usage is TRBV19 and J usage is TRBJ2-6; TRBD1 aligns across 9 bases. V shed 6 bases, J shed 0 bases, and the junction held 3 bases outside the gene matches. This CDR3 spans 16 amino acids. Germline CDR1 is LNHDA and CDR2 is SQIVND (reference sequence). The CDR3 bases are TGTGCCAGTAGCGGACAGGGGAGCTCTGGGGCCAACGTCCTGACTTTC. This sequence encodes CASSGQGSSGANVLTF.

The CDR3 nucleotides read TGTGCCAGCAGCAGACGAGCGGGGGGGCCGGGCACCGGGGAGCTGTTTTTT. Its translation is CASSRRAGGPGTGELFF. The chain carries TRBV7-2 and TRBJ2-2; 10 nucleotides align to TRBD2. The CDR3 length is 17 residues. The V and J ends lost 5 bases and 4 bases, in that order; junction bases with no gene match: 10. In germline, CDR1 is SGHTA, CDR2 FQGNSA.

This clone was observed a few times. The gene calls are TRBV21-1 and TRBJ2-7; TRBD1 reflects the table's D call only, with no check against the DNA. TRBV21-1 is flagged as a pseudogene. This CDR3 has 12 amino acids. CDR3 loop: CATGQEVYEQYF. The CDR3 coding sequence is TGTGCCACCGGACAAGAGGTCTACGAGCAGTACTTC.

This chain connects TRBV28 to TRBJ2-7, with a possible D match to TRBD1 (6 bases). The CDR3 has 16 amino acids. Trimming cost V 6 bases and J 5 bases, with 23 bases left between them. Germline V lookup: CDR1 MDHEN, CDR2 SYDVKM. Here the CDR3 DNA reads TGTGCCAGCAGCTCCGCTGGGGCAGAAAAGGGGGACGAGCAGTACTTC. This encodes CASSSAGAEKGDEQYF.

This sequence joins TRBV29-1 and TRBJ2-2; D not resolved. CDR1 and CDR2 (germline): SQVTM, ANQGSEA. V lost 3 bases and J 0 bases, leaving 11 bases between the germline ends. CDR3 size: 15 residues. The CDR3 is CSVEKPPANTGELFF. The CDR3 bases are TGCAGCGTTGAGAAGCCACCCGCGAACACCGGGGAGCTGTTTTTT.

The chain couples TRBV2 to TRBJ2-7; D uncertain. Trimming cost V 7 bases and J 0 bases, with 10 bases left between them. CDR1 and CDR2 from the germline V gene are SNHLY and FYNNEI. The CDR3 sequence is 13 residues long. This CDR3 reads CASTGQASYEQYF. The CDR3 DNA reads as TGTGCCAGCACTGGGCAGGCCTCCTACGAGCAGTACTTC.

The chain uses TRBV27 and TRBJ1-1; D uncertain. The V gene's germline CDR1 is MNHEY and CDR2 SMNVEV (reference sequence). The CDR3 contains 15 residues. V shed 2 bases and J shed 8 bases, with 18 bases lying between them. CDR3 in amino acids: CASSLRSPSAVEAFF. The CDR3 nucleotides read TGTGCCAGCAGTTTAAGAAGCCCTTCGGCGGTCGAAGCTTTCTTT.